The next 4 T cell receptor beta chains were all read from a single sample in a study of blood T cell repertoires in COVID-19. Using immunoSEQ multiplex PCR, the repertoire was profiled, and TCRdb retains in-frame clones only, with some absent. This table has 200,000 to 250,000 clones, just over 85% appearing once. The sample comprised peripheral blood. Every receptor here comes from a man older than 75 with acute or convalescent COVID-19.

The chain employs TRBV6-5 and TRBJ2-2, with D perhaps TRBD2 (5 bases). The CDR3 length is 15 residues. V was shortened by 7 bases and J by 0 bases, with 12 bases between the two germline ends. The germline V gene has CDR1 MNHEY and CDR2 SVGAGI. The CDR3 DNA reads as TGTGCCAGCAATAGACTAACCCCGAACACCGGGGAGCTGTTTTTT. Encoded protein: CASNRLTPNTGELFF.

A note on this clone: The junction does not match germline at one end; this may be a read error. The CDR3 loop is CASSLDLAQAFF. The DNA of the CDR3 is TGTGCCAGCAGTTTAGATCTGGCCCAGGCTTTCTTT. V is TRBV7-2 and J is TRBJ1-1; D unresolved. The CDR3 spans 12 residues. Germline V gene lookup returns CDR1 SGHTA and CDR2 FQGNSA.

This rearrangement joins TRBV28 to TRBJ1-2; 10 nucleotides agree with TRBD1. The CDR3 runs to 13 residues. With 6 bases clipped from V and 7 bases from J, the junction kept 5 bases outside the gene matches. CDR1 is MDHEN, CDR2 SYDVKM, per germline. The CDR3 sequence: CASRRTGGSGYTF. CDR3 sequence (DNA): TGTGCCAGCAGACGGACAGGGGGAAGTGGCTACACCTTC.

J is TRBJ2-5 and V is TRBV7-2; 7 nucleotides line up with TRBD2. Germline CDR1 reads SGHTA; CDR2 reads FQGNSA. This CDR3 comprises 15 residues. V shed 5 bases, J shed 4 bases, and the junction held 10 bases outside the gene matches. In DNA form, the CDR3 reads TGTGCCAGCAGCCCTACCTGGGGGGGTGGAGAGACCCAGTACTTC. Its translation is CASSPTWGGGETQYF.